One sample yielded the 27 T cell receptor beta chains listed below, sequenced in a study of monozygotic twins with inflammatory bowel disease. Each CDR3 protein gets one entry in TCRdb, which reprocessed the 5' RACE reads and gives no DNA. The sample shows fewer than 550,000 distinct CDR3 sequences, and 2.4% sits with its ten largest clones. Sequencing was performed on blood. Source of these receptors: a human donor with ulcerative colitis or Crohn's disease, or a healthy co-twin of an affected twin (not recorded which).

The V gene is TRBV5-1, the J gene TRBJ2-7; TCRdb's D call of TRBD1 is untestable without DNA. The CDR3 runs to 13 residues. The germline V gene has CDR1 SGHRS and CDR2 YFSETQ. The CDR3 here is CASSLTPGQEQYF.

The chain couples TRBV3-1 to TRBJ2-3. The germline V gene encodes CDR1 LGHDT and CDR2 YNNKEL (reference sequence). This CDR3 has 12 amino acids. The CDR3 region is CASSLWTDTQYF.

The chain uses TRBV5-8 and TRBJ2-3; TCRdb designates TRBD1, a call that cannot be tested without DNA. This CDR3 is 15 amino acids long. Germline values: CDR1 SGHTS, CDR2 YDEGEE. The CDR3 sequence is CASSFGNAGTDTQYF. Together with reference TRBV5-8 and TRBJ2-3, the CDR3 gives the full variable domain: EAGVTQSPTHLIKTRGQQATLRCSPISGHTSVYWYQQALGLGLQFLLWYDEGEERNRGNFPPRFSGRQFPNYSSELNVNALELEDSALYLCASSFGNAGTDTQYFGPGTRLTVL.

The CDR3 reads CAISESEGREVWHGYTF. The chain employs TRBV10-3 and TRBJ1-2. Germline assignment: CDR1 ENHRY and CDR2 SYGVKD. The length of the CDR3 is 17 residues.

The chain uses TRBV5-1 and TRBJ2-3; the TRBD1 assignment by TCRdb is unverifiable without DNA. The CDR3 extends over 16 amino acids. CDR1 is SGHRS and CDR2 is YFSETQ in the germline V gene. This CDR3 is CASSFEGQGGTDTQYF.

The rearrangement uses TRBV7-9 and TRBJ2-7; there is no DNA to check the TCRdb D call of TRBD1. This CDR3 region has 12 residues. Per the germline V gene, CDR1 is SEHNR and CDR2 is FQNEAQ (reference sequence). CDR3: CASSGHSYEQYF. The variable domain in full, completed from reference TRBV7-9 and TRBJ2-7, reads DTGVSQNPRHKITKRGQNVTFRCDPISEHNRLYWYRQTLGQGPEFLTYFQNEAQLEKSRLLSDRFSAERPKGSFSTLEIQRTEQGDSAMYLCASSGHSYEQYFGPGTRLTVT.

V gene TRBV6-1 combines with J gene TRBJ1-1. Germline CDR1 and CDR2: MNHNS and SASEGT. The CDR3 consists of 12 residues. CDR3 protein: CASWDRNTEAFF.

The V call is TRBV7-2, the J call TRBJ2-1; TCRdb picks TRBD1, but there is no DNA to check that call. This CDR3 comprises 13 residues. In germline, CDR1 is SGHTA, CDR2 FQGNSA. CDR3 loop: CASRGAGHNEQFF.

The rearrangement joins TRBV7-2 to TRBJ2-3. The germline CDR1 and CDR2 sequences are SGHTA and FQGNSA. CDR3 length: 14 amino acids. The CDR3 reads CASSLGDMADTQYF.

This rearrangement joins TRBV6-1 to TRBJ1-1. Germline-derived CDR1 and CDR2 are MNHNS and SASEGT. The CDR3 consists of 11 residues. This CDR3 reads CASRTEGEAFF.

The chain is built from TRBV30 and TRBJ1-1; no DNA is available, so the TRBD1 call from TCRdb remains unchecked. The CDR3 extends over 11 amino acids. CDR1 is GTSNPN, CDR2 SVGIG, per germline (reference sequence). CDR3 in amino acids: CAAGVSTEAFF.

The rearrangement uses TRBV9 and TRBJ2-2; TCRdb's D call, TRBD1, is unchecked because there is no DNA. The CDR3 is made up of 18 amino acids. The germline V gene has CDR1 SGDLS and CDR2 YYNGEE. The CDR3 protein is CASSVATVQGPNTGELFF.

The chain joins TRBV5-8 to TRBJ2-1. Germline lookup yields CDR1 SGHTS and CDR2 YDEGEE. The CDR3 loop spans 14 amino acids. The CDR3 sequence is CASSSEVLYNEQFF.

The V call is TRBV12-3 or TRBV12-4, the J call TRBJ1-4. CDR3 length: 13 residues. This chain's CDR3 is CASSLGSNEKLFF.

The genes are TRBV5-1 and TRBJ1-2; with no DNA, the TCRdb D assignment of TRBD1 cannot be verified. Germline loops: CDR1 SGHRS, CDR2 YFSETQ. The CDR3 is 17 residues long. The CDR3: CASSVVNAGTGPYGYTF.

The rearrangement links TRBV19 to TRBJ2-6; TCRdb indicates TRBD1, and absent DNA this call remains unverified. This CDR3 has 18 amino acids. Germline loops: CDR1 LNHDA, CDR2 SQIVND (reference sequence). The CDR3 is CASSGALDRVFGANVLTF.

V usage is TRBV3-1 and J usage is TRBJ2-1; with no DNA, the TCRdb D assignment of TRBD1 cannot be verified. CDR3 length: 16 amino acids. Germline loops: CDR1 LGHDT, CDR2 YNNKEL (reference sequence). This CDR3 reads CASSQTRGGGSNEQFF.

The rearrangement joins TRBV19 to TRBJ1-6. The germline gives CDR1 LNHDA, CDR2 SQIVND (reference sequence). CDR3 length: 14 residues. The CDR3 reads CASTLGGYNSPLHF. Full variable domain (missing parts from reference TRBV19 and TRBJ1-6): DGGITQSPKYLFRKEGQNVTLSCEQNLNHDAMYWYRQDPGQGLRLIYYSQIVNDFQKGDIAEGYSVSREKKESFPLTVTSAQKNPTAFYLCASTLGGYNSPLHFGNGTRLTVT.

This chain connects TRBV6-2 or TRBV6-3 to TRBJ1-1; with no DNA, the TCRdb D assignment of TRBD1 cannot be verified. Germline CDR1 MNHEY, CDR2 SVGEGT. The CDR3 is made up of 15 amino acids. This chain's CDR3 is CASRRHSGLNTEAFF.

The V and J genes are TRBV20-1 and TRBJ2-1; TCRdb's assignment of TRBD2 cannot be checked, as there is no DNA. Germline-derived CDR1 and CDR2 are DFQATT and SNEGSKA (reference sequence). The CDR3 loop spans 15 amino acids. The CDR3 region is CSARDSGRAANEQFF.

This chain joins TRBV27 and TRBJ2-5; the D gene TCRdb calls, TRBD1, cannot be checked with no DNA. The CDR3 is 13 amino acids. Per germline, CDR1 MNHEY and CDR2 SMNVEV (reference sequence). The CDR3 reads CASSYRGRETQYF.

The chain has TRBV7-9 and TRBJ1-6. This CDR3 contains 16 residues. Germline V lookup: CDR1 SEHNR, CDR2 FQNEAQ (reference sequence). CDR3 amino acids: CASSPDSGGLNSPLHF.

J is TRBJ1-1 and V is TRBV2. The CDR3 runs 14 residues. Germline CDR1 and CDR2: SNHLY and FYNNEI. The CDR3 sequence: CAREGSKNGDLAFF.

V gene TRBV18 combines with J gene TRBJ2-1; absent DNA, TCRdb's TRBD2 call cannot be checked. There are 15 residues in the CDR3. CDR1 is KGHSH, CDR2 LQKENI, per germline. CDR3 amino acids: CASSPLVGALNEQFF.

The chain carries TRBV19 and TRBJ2-2; TCRdb's D call, TRBD1, is unchecked because there is no DNA. The CDR3 runs to 15 residues. Germline values: CDR1 LNHDA, CDR2 SQIVND (reference sequence). CDR3 in amino acids: CASSIWTGATGELFF.

The J gene is TRBJ2-3, the V gene TRBV5-1. Per the germline V gene, CDR1 is SGHRS and CDR2 is YFSETQ. The CDR3 consists of 13 residues. The CDR3 is CASSSQAPDTQYF.

This chain uses TRBV10-3 with TRBJ2-2; TCRdb gives TRBD1 as the D gene, but with no DNA this cannot be confirmed. The length of the CDR3 is 15 residues. CDR1 ENHRY and CDR2 SYGVKD come from the germline V gene. CDR3 loop: CAIGDRVIDTGELFF.